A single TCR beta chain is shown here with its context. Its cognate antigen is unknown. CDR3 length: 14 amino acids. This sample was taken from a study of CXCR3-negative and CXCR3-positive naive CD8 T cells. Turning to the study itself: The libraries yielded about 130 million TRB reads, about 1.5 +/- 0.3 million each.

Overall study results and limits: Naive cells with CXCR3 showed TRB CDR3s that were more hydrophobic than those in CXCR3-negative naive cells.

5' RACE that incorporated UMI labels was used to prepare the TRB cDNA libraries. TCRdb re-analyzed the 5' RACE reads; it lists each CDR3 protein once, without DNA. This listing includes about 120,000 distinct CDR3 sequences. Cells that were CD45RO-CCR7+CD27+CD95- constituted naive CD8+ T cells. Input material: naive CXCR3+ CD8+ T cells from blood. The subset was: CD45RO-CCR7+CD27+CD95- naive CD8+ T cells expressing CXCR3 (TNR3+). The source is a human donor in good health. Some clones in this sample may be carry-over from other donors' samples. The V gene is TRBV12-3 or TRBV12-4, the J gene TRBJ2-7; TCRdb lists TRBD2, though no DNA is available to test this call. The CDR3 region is CASSNSGRAYEQYF.